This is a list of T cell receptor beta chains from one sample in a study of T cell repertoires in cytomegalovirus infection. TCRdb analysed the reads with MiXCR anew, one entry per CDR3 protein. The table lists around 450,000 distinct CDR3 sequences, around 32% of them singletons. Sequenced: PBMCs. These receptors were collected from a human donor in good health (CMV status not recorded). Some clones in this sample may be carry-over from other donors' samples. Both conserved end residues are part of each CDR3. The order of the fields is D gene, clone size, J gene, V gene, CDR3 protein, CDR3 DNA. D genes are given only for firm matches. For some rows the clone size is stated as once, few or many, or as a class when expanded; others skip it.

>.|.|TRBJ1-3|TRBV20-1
CSARGRGTIYF
TGCAGTGCTAGGGGAAGGGGCACCATATATTTT
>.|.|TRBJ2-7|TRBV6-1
CASTRQEPYEQYF
TGTGCCAGCACCCGACAGGAACCCTACGAGCAGTACTTC
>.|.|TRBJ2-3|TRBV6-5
CASSYFRSTDTQYF
TGTGCCAGCAGTTACTTTCGGAGCACAGATACGCAGTATTTT
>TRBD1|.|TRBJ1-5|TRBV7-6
CASSLQEGAQPQLF
TGTGCCAGCAGCTTACAGGAGGGGGCGCAGCCCCAGCTTTTT
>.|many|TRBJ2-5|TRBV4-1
CASSQGGGQTHQETQYF
TGCGCCAGCAGCCAAGGGGGCGGGCAGACCCACCAAGAGACCCAGTACTTC
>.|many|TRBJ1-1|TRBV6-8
CASSYGGPNTEAFF
TGTGCCAGCAGTTACGGCGGGCCGAACACTGAAGCTTTCTTT
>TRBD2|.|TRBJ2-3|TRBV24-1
CATSVGGGSTDTQYF
TGTGCCACCAGTGTGGGGGGGGGGAGCACAGATACGCAGTATTTT
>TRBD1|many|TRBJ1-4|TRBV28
CASSVDRTGISGEKLFF
TGTGCCAGCAGTGTCGATAGGACAGGGATTTCCGGCGAAAAACTGTTTTTT
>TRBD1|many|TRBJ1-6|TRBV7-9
CASSPDRIGTGGSPLHF
TGTGCCAGCAGCCCAGATCGTATAGGGACAGGGGGATCACCCCTCCACTTT
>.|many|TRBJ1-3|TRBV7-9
CASSPRWEPGNTIYF
TGTGCCAGCAGCCCACGATGGGAGCCTGGAAACACCATATATTTT
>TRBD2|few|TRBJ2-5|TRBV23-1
CASSQRLAARYQETQYF
TGCGCCAGCAGTCAACGACTAGCGGCGAGGTACCAAGAGACCCAGTACTTC
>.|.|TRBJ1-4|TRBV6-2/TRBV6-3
CASSQISSNEKLFF
TGTGCCAGCAGCCAGATTTCTTCTAATGAAAAACTGTTTTTT
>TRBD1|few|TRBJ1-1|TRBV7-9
CASSFQQGAEAFF
TGTGCCAGCAGCTTCCAGCAGGGGGCTGAAGCTTTCTTT
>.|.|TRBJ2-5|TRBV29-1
CSVGKMSSPQETQYF
TGCAGCGTTGGGAAGATGTCCTCCCCGCAAGAGACCCAGTACTTC